One and the same sample provided the 2 T cell receptor beta chains below, sequenced in a study of PD-1 blockade in classical Hodgkin lymphoma. The method was immunoSEQ multiplex PCR; TCRdb's version includes in-frame clones alone and lacks a portion of them. The repertoire holds tens of thousands of clones, roughly 87% seen once, with 18% in the top ten. Time point defined: cycle 4 day 1 (C4D1), after more than five weeks of nivolumab. Patients all relapsed after autologous stem cell transplantation, and there was variation in brentuximab vedotin exposure. This specimen consisted of peripheral blood mononuclear cells (PBMCs), obtained before the fourth cycle of nivolumab. These receptors all come from a human donor with classical Hodgkin lymphoma.

V and J are TRBV7-2 and TRBJ2-6, with a possible D match to TRBD2 (5 bases). The CDR3 has 18 residues. Between the trimmed V and J ends, which lost 4 bases and 0 bases, there was a span of 16 bases. From germline, CDR1 is SGHTA and CDR2 FQGNSA. DNA for the CDR3: TGTGCCAGCAGCTCCTCCAGGATACTAGGCTCTGGGGCCAACGTCCTGACTTTC. The encoded protein is CASSSSRILGSGANVLTF.

Only a few counts were recorded for this clone. The chain links TRBV5-5 to TRBJ2-3; 7 bases map to TRBD2. Unmatched junction bases numbered 12, after V lost 1 base and J lost 4 bases. The germline gives CDR1 SGHKS, CDR2 YYEKEE (reference sequence). CDR3 length: 17 amino acids. This chain's CDR3 is CASSLSWGGVRADTQYF. The CDR3 nucleotides read TGTGCCAGCAGCTTGAGTTGGGGAGGGGTGCGGGCAGATACGCAGTATTTT.